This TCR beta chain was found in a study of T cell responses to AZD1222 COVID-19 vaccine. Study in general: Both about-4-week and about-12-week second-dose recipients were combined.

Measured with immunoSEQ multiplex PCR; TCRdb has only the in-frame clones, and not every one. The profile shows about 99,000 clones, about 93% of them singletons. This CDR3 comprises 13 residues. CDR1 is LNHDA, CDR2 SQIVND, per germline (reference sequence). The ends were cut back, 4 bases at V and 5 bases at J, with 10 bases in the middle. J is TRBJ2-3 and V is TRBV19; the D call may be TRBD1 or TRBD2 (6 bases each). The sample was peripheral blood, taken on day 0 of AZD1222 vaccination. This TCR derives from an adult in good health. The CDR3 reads CASSTGAGDTQYF. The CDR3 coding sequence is TGTGCCAGTAGTACGGGGGCGGGAGATACGCAGTATTTT.